This entry lists 8 T cell receptor beta chains sequenced from one sample in a study of vaccination and CD4 T cells after COVID-19. The Oncomine TCR Beta short-read assay generated sequence data from the DNA of cultured CD4+ T cells. One entry per CDR3 protein, called by TCRdb with MiXCR from the PCR reads. The data hold roughly 19,000 distinct CDR3 sequences, with approximately 60% observed a single time. Treatment in this sample: approximately 9-day PBMC culture with coronavirus spike peptide pools or control peptides (ViraFEST assay). Their target antigens are unknown. Sample: CD4+ T cells from blood, cultured in vitro. The receptor set was obtained from a human donor who had recovered from COVID-19.

The chain is built from TRBV28 and TRBJ1-2, with a tentative D call TRBD1 (6 bases). Trimming took off 2 bases at V and 3 bases at J, with 10 bases between the two ends. Germline-derived CDR1 and CDR2 are MDHEN and SYDVKM. This CDR3 region has 14 residues. CDR3 loop: CASSLRGGHYGYTF. For the CDR3, the DNA is TGTGCCAGCAGTTTAAGAGGGGGGCACTATGGCTACACCTTC.

This chain joins TRBV12-3 or TRBV12-4 and TRBJ1-1; TRBD1 is a possible D gene (6 bases). The CDR3 totals 14 residues. V shed 7 bases and J shed 1 base, with 13 bases lying between them. Here the CDR3 reads CASTWGHQNTEAFF. For the CDR3, the DNA is TGTGCCAGCACCTGGGGACACCAGAACACTGAAGCTTTCTTT.

The sample holds a few counts of this clonotype. The V gene is TRBV20-1, the J gene TRBJ2-6; possibly TRBD1 for D (5 bases). The V end was cut by 0 bases, the J end by 2 bases, with 20 bases between. Per the germline V gene, CDR1 is DFQATT and CDR2 is SNEGSKA (reference sequence). The CDR3 runs 19 residues. The CDR3 loop is CSARDSDRGWVAGANVLTF. The CDR3 DNA reads as TGCAGTGCTAGAGATTCCGACAGAGGTTGGGTCGCTGGGGCCAACGTCCTGACTTTC.

V gene TRBV4-2 combines with J gene TRBJ2-5; D is possibly TRBD1 or TRBD2 (6 bases each). With 6 bases removed from V and 5 bases from J, the gap between germline ends came to 10 bases. Looked up from germline, CDR1 is LGHNA and CDR2 is YNFKEQ. The CDR3 extends over 12 amino acids. The DNA for the CDR3 is TGTGCCAGCAGAAGAGGGGGGGAGACCCAGTACTTC. This gives the protein CASRRGGETQYF.

The gene calls are TRBV7-2 and TRBJ2-1, with 9 bases lining up with TRBD1. With 4 bases clipped from V and 7 bases from J, the junction kept 11 bases outside the gene matches. This CDR3 region has 16 residues. Per germline, CDR1 SGHTA and CDR2 FQGNSA. The CDR3 DNA sequence: TGTGCCAGCAGCTCCGCGGGGACAGGGCTTTGGAATGAGCAGTTCTTC. It is translated as CASSSAGTGLWNEQFF.

This rearrangement joins TRBV20-1 to TRBJ2-5, with D uncertain. CDR3 length: 13 residues. Germline V gene lookup returns CDR1 DFQATT and CDR2 SNEGSKA (reference sequence). V was clipped by 3 bases and J by 5 bases, with 13 bases between them. The CDR3 DNA reads TGCAGTGCTAGGGGCCCTCTGCAGGAGACCCAGTACTTC. Translated, it gives CSARGPLQETQYF.

The gene calls are TRBV15 and TRBJ1-1; 9 nucleotides agree with TRBD1. The CDR3 is made up of 14 amino acids. The J segment lost 5 bases and the V segment lost 1 base, leaving 2 bases of the junction unmatched. Germline V CDR1 and CDR2: LNHNV, YYDKDF (reference sequence). CDR3 nucleotide sequence: TGTGCCACCAGCAGAGGACAGGGGGAGACTGAAGCTTTCTTT. It translates to CATSRGQGETEAFF.

This clonotype was seen a few times. V usage is TRBV6-2 or TRBV6-3 and J usage is TRBJ1-2, with 7 nucleotides matching TRBD1. In germline, CDR1 is MNHEY, CDR2 SVGEGT. The CDR3 consists of 14 residues. Germline trimming cut 10 bases from V and 7 bases from J; bases unmatched to any gene: 15. This CDR3 is CATKRTGWASGYTF. The CDR3 DNA reads TGTGCCACCAAACGGACAGGTTGGGCGAGTGGCTACACCTTC.